The source of this T cell receptor beta chain is a study of blood T cell repertoires in COVID-19. Overall study: COVID-19 samples collected from the United States, Italy and Spain covered acute and convalescent phases. T cells, B-cell-depleted T cells, or PBMCs provided the cDNA or gDNA that served as material.

The length of the CDR3 is 13 residues. Germline values: CDR1 GTSNPN, CDR2 SVGIG (reference sequence). The germline V and J ends were trimmed by 0 bases and 3 bases, with 8 bases remaining between them. Per the study methods: Cell counts per sample came from amplifying reference gene primers. Profiled with immunoSEQ multiplex PCR; TCRdb holds only in-frame clones, not every one. The D gene and trimming were derived from the DNA, and the V and J assignments and clone size from that table. The sample consists of roughly 110,000 clones, about 85% of them appearing once. A single count supports this clone. While infection was still active, Seattle patients were enrolled and then followed longitudinally.

This clonotype was obtained from a woman in her fifties or sixties with COVID-19, enrolled during active disease. The chain carries TRBV30 and TRBJ1-1; D is unclear. The sample comprised peripheral blood. The CDR3 region is CAWSVRRDTEAFF. Here the CDR3 DNA reads TGTGCCTGGAGTGTAAGGCGGGACACTGAAGCTTTCTTT.